The 10 T cell receptor beta chains below all came from one sample that was sequenced in a study of blood T cell repertoires in COVID-19. TCRdb's table, derived via immunoSEQ multiplex PCR, lists solely in-frame clones and lacks some. The sample includes approximately 300,000 clones, about 85% of them seen just once. Sequences were obtained from PBMCs or T cells enriched from blood (not recorded which). The receptors originated from a woman aged 25 to 39 who had recovered from COVID-19.

The V call is TRBV18, the J call TRBJ2-1, with D maybe TRBD1 (5 bases). Germline lookup yields CDR1 KGHSH and CDR2 LQKENI. The length of the CDR3 is 11 residues. Trimming shortened V by 3 bases and J by 10 bases, and 7 bases separated the two germline ends. The CDR3 DNA reads TGTGCCAGCTCACCCGCAGGGGAGCAGTTCTTC. Its translation: CASSPAGEQFF.

The rearrangement uses TRBV9 and TRBJ2-3, with TRBD2 matching over 10 bases. This CDR3 is 15 amino acids long. V trimming: 3 bases; J trimming: 4 bases; junction bases outside the gene matches: 5. The germline gives CDR1 SGDLS, CDR2 YYNGEE. This CDR3 reads CASSDPGTSADTQYF. The CDR3 DNA sequence: TGTGCCAGCAGCGACCCTGGGACTAGCGCAGATACGCAGTATTTT.

V usage is TRBV7-9 and J usage is TRBJ2-3; D ambiguous. This CDR3 has 16 residues. Deletions cut 7 bases from V and 0 bases from J, with 17 bases between. Germline values: CDR1 SEHNR, CDR2 FQNEAQ (reference sequence). The CDR3 loop reads CASTHSRLSSTDTQYF. In DNA form, the CDR3 reads TGTGCCAGCACCCATAGTCGGTTATCTAGCACAGATACGCAGTATTTT.

This clone showed up just once. J is TRBJ2-5 and V is TRBV3-1 (or the pseudogene TRBV3-2), with TRBD2 identical over 16 bases. Germline values: CDR1 LGHDT, CDR2 YNNKEL (reference sequence). Trimming cost V 4 bases and J 0 bases; bases outside gene matches: 2. CDR3 length: 17 residues. This CDR3 is CASSPGLAGGHQETQYF. CDR3 DNA sequence: TGTGCCAGCAGCCCGGGACTAGCGGGGGGGCACCAAGAGACCCAGTACTTC.

This chain connects TRBV7-9 to TRBJ2-7; 9 positions match TRBD2. This CDR3 is 16 amino acids long. V lost 5 bases to trimming and J lost 6 bases; unmatched junction nucleotides: 14. Germline CDR1 reads SEHNR; CDR2 reads FQNEAQ (reference sequence). The CDR3: CASSPAGAGGGGEQYF. The CDR3 DNA sequence: TGTGCCAGCAGCCCAGCCGGAGCGGGGGGCGGAGGCGAGCAGTACTTC.

The V gene is TRBV7-9, the J gene TRBJ2-3; D may be TRBD2 (5 bases). V lost 5 bases and J lost 3, with 15 bases in between. This CDR3 has 15 residues. Germline loops: CDR1 SEHNR, CDR2 FQNEAQ (reference sequence). DNA for the CDR3: TGTGCCAGCAGCCTGGTAAAGACGGGGACAGATACGCAGTATTTT. Its translation: CASSLVKTGTDTQYF.

The chain links TRBV27 to TRBJ1-2, with 7 bases that match TRBD1. Germline V gene lookup returns CDR1 MNHEY and CDR2 SMNVEV (reference sequence). The CDR3 consists of 16 residues. V was clipped by 3 bases and J by 1 base; unmatched bases: 8. CDR3 nucleotide sequence: TGTGCCAGCAGTTTTCTTGGGGGACAGAGTAACTATGGCTACACCTTC. Translated: CASSFLGGQSNYGYTF.

This clone occurred once. The gene calls are TRBV10-1 and TRBJ2-1; D remains unclear. Germline V gene data show CDR1 as WNHNN and CDR2 as SYGVQD (reference sequence). V gave up 3 bases and J gave up 7 bases, with 10 bases separating them. The CDR3 has 13 residues. CDR3 nucleotide sequence: TGCGCCAGCAGTGAAACGAGGCGGAATGAGCAGTTCTTC. Residues: CASSETRRNEQFF.

The V and J genes are TRBV9 and TRBJ1-2; the D is unclear. This CDR3 has 14 residues. Trimming took off 3 bases at V and 8 bases at J, with 17 bases between the two ends. CDR1 and CDR2 from the germline V gene are SGDLS and YYNGEE. CDR3 region: CASSDPSNTGGYTF. In DNA form, the CDR3 reads TGTGCCAGCAGCGACCCAAGCAATACCGGGGGCTACACCTTC.

The chain carries TRBV13 and TRBJ1-2; TRBD1 agrees at 7 bases. The ends lost 5 bases at V and 0 bases at J; junction bases unmatched: 6. Germline V CDR1 and CDR2: PRHDT, FYEKMQ (reference sequence). The length of the CDR3 is 15 residues. CDR3 coding DNA: TGTGCCAGCAGCGGCCAGGGGACAGCTAACTATGGCTACACCTTC. It translates to CASSGQGTANYGYTF. Together with reference TRBV13 and TRBJ1-2, the CDR3 gives the full variable domain: AAGVIQSPRHLIKEKRETATLKCYPIPRHDTVYWYQQGPGQDPQFLISFYEKMQSDKGSIPDRFSAQQFSDYHSELNMSSLELGDSALYFCASSGQGTANYGYTFGSGTRLTVV.